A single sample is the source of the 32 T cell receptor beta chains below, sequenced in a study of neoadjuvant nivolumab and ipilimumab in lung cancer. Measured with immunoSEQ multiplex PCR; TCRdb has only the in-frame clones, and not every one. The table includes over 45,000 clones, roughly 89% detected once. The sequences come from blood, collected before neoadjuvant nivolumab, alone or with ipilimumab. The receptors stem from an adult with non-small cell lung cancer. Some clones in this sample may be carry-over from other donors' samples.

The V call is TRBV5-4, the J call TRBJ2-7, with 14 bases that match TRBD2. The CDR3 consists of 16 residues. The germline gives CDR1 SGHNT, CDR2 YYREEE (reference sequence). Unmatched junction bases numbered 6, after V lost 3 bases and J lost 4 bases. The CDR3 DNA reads TGTGCCAGCAGCTCGGGACTAGCGGGAGTCGGGTACGAGCAGTACTTC. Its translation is CASSSGLAGVGYEQYF.

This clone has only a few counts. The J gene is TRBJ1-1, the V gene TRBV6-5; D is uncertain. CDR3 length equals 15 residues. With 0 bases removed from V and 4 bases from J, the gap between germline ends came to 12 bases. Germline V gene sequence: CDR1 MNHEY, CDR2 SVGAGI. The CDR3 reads CASSYSPTLGTEAFF. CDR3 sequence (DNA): TGTGCCAGCAGTTACTCGCCCACCTTGGGCACTGAAGCTTTCTTT.

CDR3 in amino acids: CASSYSGGREDTQYF. CDR3 DNA sequence: TGTGCCAGCAGTTACTCGGGTGGGAGGGAGGATACGCAGTATTTT. The chain employs TRBV6-5 and TRBJ2-3, with TRBD2 matching 7 bases. With 0 bases clipped from V and 6 bases from J, the junction kept 6 bases outside the gene matches. CDR1 and CDR2 from the germline V gene are MNHEY and SVGAGI. The CDR3 contains 15 residues.

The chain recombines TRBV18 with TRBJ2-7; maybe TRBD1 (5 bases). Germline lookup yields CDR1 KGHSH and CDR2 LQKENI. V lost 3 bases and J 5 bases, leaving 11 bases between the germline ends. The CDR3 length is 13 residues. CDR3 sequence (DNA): TGTGCCAGCTCACCGCCGCAGGGTAACGAGCAGTACTTC. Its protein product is CASSPPQGNEQYF.

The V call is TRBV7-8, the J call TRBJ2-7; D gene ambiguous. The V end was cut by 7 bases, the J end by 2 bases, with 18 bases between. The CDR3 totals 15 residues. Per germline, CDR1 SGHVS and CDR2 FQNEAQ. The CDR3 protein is CASTPGSSATYEQYF. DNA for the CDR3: TGTGCCAGCACCCCCGGGTCTAGTGCCACCTACGAGCAGTACTTC.

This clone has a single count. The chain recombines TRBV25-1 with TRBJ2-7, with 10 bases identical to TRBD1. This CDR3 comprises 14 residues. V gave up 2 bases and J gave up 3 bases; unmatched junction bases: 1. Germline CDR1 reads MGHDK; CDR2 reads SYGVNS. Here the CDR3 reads CASSEDRGRYEQYF. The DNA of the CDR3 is TGTGCCAGCAGTGAAGACAGGGGGCGCTACGAGCAGTACTTC.

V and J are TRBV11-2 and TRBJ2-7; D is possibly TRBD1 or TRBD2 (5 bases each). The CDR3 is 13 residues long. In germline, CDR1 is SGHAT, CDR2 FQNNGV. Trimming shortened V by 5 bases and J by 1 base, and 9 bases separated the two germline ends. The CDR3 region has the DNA TGTGCCAGCAGCCCCAGGGAGTCCTACGAGCAGTACTTC. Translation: CASSPRESYEQYF.

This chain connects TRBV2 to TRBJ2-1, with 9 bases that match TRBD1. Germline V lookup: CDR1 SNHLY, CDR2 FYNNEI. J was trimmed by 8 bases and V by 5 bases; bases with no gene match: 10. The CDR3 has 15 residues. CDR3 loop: CASSMRDRVYDEQFF. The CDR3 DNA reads TGTGCCAGCAGTATGCGGGACAGGGTTTATGATGAGCAGTTCTTC.

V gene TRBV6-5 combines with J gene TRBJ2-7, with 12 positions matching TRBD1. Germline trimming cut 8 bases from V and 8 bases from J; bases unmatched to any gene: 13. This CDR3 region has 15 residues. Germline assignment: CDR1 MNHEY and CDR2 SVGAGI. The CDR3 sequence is CASSKPGQGAWQQYF. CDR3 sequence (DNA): TGTGCCAGCTCAAAGCCGGGACAGGGGGCCTGGCAGCAGTACTTC.

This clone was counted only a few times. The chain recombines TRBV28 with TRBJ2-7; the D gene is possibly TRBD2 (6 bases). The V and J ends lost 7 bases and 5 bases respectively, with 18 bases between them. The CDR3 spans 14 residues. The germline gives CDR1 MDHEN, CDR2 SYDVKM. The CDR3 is CASTSPGGSHEQYF. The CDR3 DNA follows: TGTGCCAGCACCTCCCCTGGGGGGTCTCACGAGCAGTACTTC.

CDR3 DNA sequence: TGCGCCAGCAGCCCCCTCCCCGGGACAGGGGGAGAGACCCAGTACTTC. Translated, it gives CASSPLPGTGGETQYF. The chain couples TRBV5-1 to TRBJ2-5, with 11 bases lining up with TRBD1. This CDR3 has 16 amino acids. The V and J ends lost 4 bases and 4 bases, in that order; junction bases with no gene match: 9. From germline, CDR1 is SGHRS and CDR2 YFSETQ.

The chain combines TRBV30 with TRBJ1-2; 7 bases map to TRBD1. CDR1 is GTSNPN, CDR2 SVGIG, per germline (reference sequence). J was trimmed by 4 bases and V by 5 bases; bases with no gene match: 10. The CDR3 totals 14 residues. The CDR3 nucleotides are TGTGCCTGGGGACAGGTACTCTTATCCTATGGCTACACCTTC. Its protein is CAWGQVLLSYGYTF.

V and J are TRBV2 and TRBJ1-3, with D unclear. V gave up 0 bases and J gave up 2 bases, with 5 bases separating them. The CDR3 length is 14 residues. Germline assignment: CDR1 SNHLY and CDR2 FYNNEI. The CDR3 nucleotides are TGTGCCAGCAGTGAAGCTTTCACTGGAAACACCATATATTTT. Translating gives CASSEAFTGNTIYF.

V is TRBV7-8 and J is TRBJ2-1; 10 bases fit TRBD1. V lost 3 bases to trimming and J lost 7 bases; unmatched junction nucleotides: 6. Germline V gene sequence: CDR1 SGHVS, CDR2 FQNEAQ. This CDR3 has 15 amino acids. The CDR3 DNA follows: TGTGCCAGCAGCTTGGGGACAGGGGCAACTAATGAGCAGTTCTTC. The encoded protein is CASSLGTGATNEQFF.

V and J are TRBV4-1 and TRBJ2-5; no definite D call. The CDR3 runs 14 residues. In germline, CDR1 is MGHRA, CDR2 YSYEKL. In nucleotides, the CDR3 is TGCGCGGCCTCTCCTGGATCGGTGCGGGAGACCCAGTACTTC. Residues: CAASPGSVRETQYF.

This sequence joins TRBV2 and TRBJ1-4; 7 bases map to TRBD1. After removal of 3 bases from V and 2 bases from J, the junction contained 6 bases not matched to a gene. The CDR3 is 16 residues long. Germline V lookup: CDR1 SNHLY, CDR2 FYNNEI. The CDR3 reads CASSERSTGTNEKLFF. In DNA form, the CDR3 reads TGTGCCAGCAGTGAGAGGTCGACAGGGACTAATGAAAAACTGTTTTTT.

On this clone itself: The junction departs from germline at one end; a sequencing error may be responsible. The CDR3 loop reads CASSLAGGNSEQFF. In nucleotides, the CDR3 is TGTGCTAGCAGTCTAGCGGGCGGAAATAGTGAGCAGTTCTTC. V is TRBV7-7 and J is TRBJ2-1, with 8 bases aligning to TRBD2. Germline CDR1 and CDR2: SSHAT and FNYEAQ (reference sequence). CDR3 length: 14 amino acids.

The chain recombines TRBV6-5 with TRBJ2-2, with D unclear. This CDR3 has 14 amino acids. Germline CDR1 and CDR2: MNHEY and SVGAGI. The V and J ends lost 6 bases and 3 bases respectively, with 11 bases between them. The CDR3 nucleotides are TGTGCCAGCAGATCCGGGCCTGACACCGGGGAGCTGTTTTTT. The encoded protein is CASRSGPDTGELFF.

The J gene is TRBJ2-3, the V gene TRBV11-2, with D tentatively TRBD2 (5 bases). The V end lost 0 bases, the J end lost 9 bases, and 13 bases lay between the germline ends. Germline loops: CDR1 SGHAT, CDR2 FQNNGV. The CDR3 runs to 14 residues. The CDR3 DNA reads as TGTGCCAGCAGCTTAGACGAGCCTACTAGGACGCAGTATTTT. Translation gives CASSLDEPTRTQYF.

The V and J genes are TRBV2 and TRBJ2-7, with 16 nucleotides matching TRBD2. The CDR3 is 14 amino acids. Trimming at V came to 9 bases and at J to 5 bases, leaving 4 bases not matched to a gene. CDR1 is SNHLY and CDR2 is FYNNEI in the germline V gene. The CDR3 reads CARPGLAGGNEQYF. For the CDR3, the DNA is TGTGCCAGACCGGGACTAGCGGGAGGGAACGAGCAGTACTTC.

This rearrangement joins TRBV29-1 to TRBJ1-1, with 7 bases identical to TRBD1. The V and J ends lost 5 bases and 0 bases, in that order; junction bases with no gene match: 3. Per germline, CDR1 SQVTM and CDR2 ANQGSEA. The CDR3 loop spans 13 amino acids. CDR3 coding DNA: TGCAGCGTTTCACAGGGGATGAACACTGAAGCTTTCTTT. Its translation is CSVSQGMNTEAFF.

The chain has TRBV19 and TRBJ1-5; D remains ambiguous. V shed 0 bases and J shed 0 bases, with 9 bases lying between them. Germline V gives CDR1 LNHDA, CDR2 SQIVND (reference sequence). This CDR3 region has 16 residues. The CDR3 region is CASSIDWGSSNQPQHF. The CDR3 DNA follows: TGTGCCAGTAGTATAGACTGGGGAAGTAGCAATCAGCCCCAGCATTTT.

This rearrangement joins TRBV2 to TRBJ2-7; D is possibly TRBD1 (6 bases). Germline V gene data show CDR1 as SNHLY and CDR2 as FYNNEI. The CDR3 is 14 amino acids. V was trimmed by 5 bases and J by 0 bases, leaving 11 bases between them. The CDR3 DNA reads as TGTGCCAGCAGTATCCGGGACACCTCCTACGAGCAGTACTTC. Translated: CASSIRDTSYEQYF.

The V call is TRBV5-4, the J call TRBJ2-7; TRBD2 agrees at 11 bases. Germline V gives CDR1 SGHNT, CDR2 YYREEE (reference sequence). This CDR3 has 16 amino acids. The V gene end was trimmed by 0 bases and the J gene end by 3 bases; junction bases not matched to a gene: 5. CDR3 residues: CASSLATSGSVYEQYF. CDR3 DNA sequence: TGTGCCAGCAGCTTGGCCACTAGCGGGAGCGTCTACGAGCAGTACTTC.

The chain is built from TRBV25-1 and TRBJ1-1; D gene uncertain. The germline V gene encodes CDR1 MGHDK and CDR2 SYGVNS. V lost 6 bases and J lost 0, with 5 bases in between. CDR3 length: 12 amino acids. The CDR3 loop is CASRDLNTEAFF. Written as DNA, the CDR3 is TGTGCCAGCAGGGATTTGAACACTGAAGCTTTCTTT.

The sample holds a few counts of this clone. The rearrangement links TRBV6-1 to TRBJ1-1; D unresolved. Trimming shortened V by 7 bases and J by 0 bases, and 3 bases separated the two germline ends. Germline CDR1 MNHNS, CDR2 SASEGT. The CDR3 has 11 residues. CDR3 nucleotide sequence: TGTGCCAGCACAATGAACACTGAAGCTTTCTTT. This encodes CASTMNTEAFF.

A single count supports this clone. This CDR3 is CASSGGLAEYNEQFF. In nucleotides, the CDR3 is TGCGCCAGCAGCGGGGGACTAGCGGAGTACAATGAGCAGTTCTTC. The rearrangement uses TRBV5-1 and TRBJ2-1; 11 bases match TRBD2. V shed 4 bases, J shed 4 bases, and the junction held 4 bases outside the gene matches. Germline V gives CDR1 SGHRS, CDR2 YFSETQ. The CDR3 runs to 15 residues.

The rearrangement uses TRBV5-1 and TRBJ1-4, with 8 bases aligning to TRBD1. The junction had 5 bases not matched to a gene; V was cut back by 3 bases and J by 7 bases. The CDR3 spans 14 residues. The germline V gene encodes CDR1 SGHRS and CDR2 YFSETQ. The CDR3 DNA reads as TGCGCCAGCAGCTCCGGACAGGGTGGTGAAAAACTGTTTTTT. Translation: CASSSGQGGEKLFF.

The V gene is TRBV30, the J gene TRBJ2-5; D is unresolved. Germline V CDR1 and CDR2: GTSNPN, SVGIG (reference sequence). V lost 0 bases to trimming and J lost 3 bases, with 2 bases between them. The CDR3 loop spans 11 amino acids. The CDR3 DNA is TGTGCCTGGAGTGTAAAAGAGACCCAGTACTTC. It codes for CAWSVKETQYF.

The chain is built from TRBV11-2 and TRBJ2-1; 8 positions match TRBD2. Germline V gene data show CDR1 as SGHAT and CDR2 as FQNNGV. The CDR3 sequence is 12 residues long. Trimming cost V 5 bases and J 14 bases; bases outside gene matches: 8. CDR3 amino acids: CASSARLARKFF. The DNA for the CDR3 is TGTGCCAGCAGCGCCCGACTAGCGAGAAAGTTCTTC.

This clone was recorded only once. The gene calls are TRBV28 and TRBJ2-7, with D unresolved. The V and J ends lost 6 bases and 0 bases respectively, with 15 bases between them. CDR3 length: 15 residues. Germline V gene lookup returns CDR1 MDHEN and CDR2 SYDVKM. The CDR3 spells CASRSYVPSSYEQYF. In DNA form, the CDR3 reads TGTGCCAGCAGGTCCTACGTGCCTAGCTCCTACGAGCAGTACTTC.

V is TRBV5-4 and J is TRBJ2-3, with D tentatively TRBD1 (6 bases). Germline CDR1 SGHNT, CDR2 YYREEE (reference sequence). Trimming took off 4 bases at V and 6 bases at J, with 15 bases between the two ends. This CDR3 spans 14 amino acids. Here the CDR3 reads CASSQGNTEDTQYF. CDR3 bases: TGTGCCAGCAGCCAGGGGAATACCGAGGATACGCAGTATTTT. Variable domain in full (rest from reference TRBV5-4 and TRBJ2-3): ETGVTQSPTHLIKTRGQQVTLRCSSQSGHNTVSWYQQALGQGPQFIFQYYREEENGRGNFPPRFSGLQFPNYSSELNVNALELDDSALYLCASSQGNTEDTQYFGPGTRLTVL.